These 6 T cell receptor beta chains originate from one sample sequenced in a study of radiation and T cells in renal cell carcinoma. Time point described: blood 2 weeks post-SBRT. Described treatment: 15 Gy SBRT to primary tumor, nephrectomy 4 weeks later. The method was immunoSEQ multiplex PCR; TCRdb's version includes in-frame clones alone and lacks a portion of them. This sample has 25,000 to 30,000 clones, with over 70% found just once. The input for sequencing was blood, taken from a patient whose treatment included radiotherapy and nephrectomy. These receptor sequences come from a man aged 55 to 70 with renal cell carcinoma.

V is TRBV21-1 and J is TRBJ2-3; no check of the table's D call, TRBD2, against the DNA was made. TRBV21-1 is a pseudogene locus. This CDR3 is built from 15 residues. This CDR3 is CASSRPLVGRESQYF. DNA of the CDR3: TGTGCCAGCAGCAGACCCCTTGTGGGGAGAGAATCGCAGTATTTT.

The J gene is TRBJ2-1, the V gene TRBV25-1; 8 bases match TRBD1. The V gene end was trimmed by 4 bases and the J gene end by 13 bases; junction bases not matched to a gene: 12. The CDR3 loop spans 14 amino acids. From germline, CDR1 is MGHDK and CDR2 SYGVNS. In nucleotides, the CDR3 is TGTGCCAGCAGTGGGTGGACAGGGACCCTCAAACAGTTCTTC. Translating gives CASSGWTGTLKQFF.

The rearrangement uses TRBV18 and TRBJ2-1, with a tentative D call TRBD2 (6 bases). The germline CDR1 and CDR2 sequences are KGHSH and LQKENI. Trimming took off 0 bases at V and 8 bases at J, with 17 bases between the two ends. The CDR3 has 16 amino acids. The chain's CDR3 is CASSPPGSRGVYEQFF. The CDR3 bases are TGTGCCAGCTCACCACCCGGGAGCAGAGGGGTCTATGAGCAGTTCTTC.

The V gene is TRBV5-1, the J gene TRBJ1-1; 9 bases line up with TRBD1. The germline CDR1 and CDR2 sequences are SGHRS and YFSETQ. The CDR3 totals 15 residues. V lost 3 bases, J lost 3 bases, and 6 bases stayed unmatched. This chain's CDR3 is CASSSHRDRDTEAFF. The DNA for the CDR3 is TGCGCCAGCAGCTCCCACCGGGACAGGGACACTGAAGCTTTCTTT.

The count of this clone is one. The chain employs TRBV7-2 and TRBJ2-2, with TRBD2 identical over 9 bases. Germline assignment: CDR1 SGHTA and CDR2 FQGNSA. The CDR3 runs to 15 residues. Unmatched junction bases numbered 8, after V lost 8 bases and J lost 4 bases. CDR3 in DNA: TGTGCCAGCTCCCAAGCGGGAGGAGTCACCGGGGAGCTGTTTTTT. Translated: CASSQAGGVTGELFF.

This chain uses TRBV9 with TRBJ1-2; 11 nucleotides match TRBD1. Germline V gives CDR1 SGDLS, CDR2 YYNGEE. The CDR3 consists of 18 residues. V lost 3 bases to trimming and J lost 4 bases; unmatched junction nucleotides: 14. Here the CDR3 reads CASSAHLGTGGLGYGYTF. DNA of the CDR3: TGTGCCAGCAGCGCACATCTAGGGACAGGGGGTTTGGGCTATGGCTACACCTTC.